Presented here are 31 T cell receptor beta chains from one specimen sequenced in a study of blood T cell repertoires in COVID-19. TCRdb keeps only in-frame clones here, not all; method: immunoSEQ multiplex PCR. This table has roughly 150,000 clones, approximately 86% appearing once. Source material: peripheral blood. The origin of the receptors is an elderly woman with COVID-19, enrolled during active disease.

This clone was counted once. The V and J genes are TRBV6-2 or TRBV6-3 and TRBJ1-1; the match to TRBD1 covers 7 bases. The germline V gene encodes CDR1 MNHEY and CDR2 SVGEGT. Trimming took 5 bases from V and 4 from J; bases not matched to a gene: 7. The CDR3 has 14 residues. CDR3 sequence (DNA): TGTGCCAGCAGTCCCGGGACAGTTGTCACTGAAGCTTTCTTT. Amino acids: CASSPGTVVTEAFF.

This chain links TRBV13 with TRBJ2-5, with 10 positions matching TRBD1. Germline CDR1 PRHDT, CDR2 FYEKMQ (reference sequence). This CDR3 has 14 residues. V gave up 6 bases and J gave up 6 bases; unmatched junction bases: 7. The CDR3 DNA is TGTGCCAGCAGTGAGGGACAGGGGTCGAAGACCCAGTACTTC. Encoded protein: CASSEGQGSKTQYF.

This rearrangement joins TRBV28 to TRBJ1-4, with 10 bases aligning to TRBD1. The trim removed 4 bases at V and 6 bases at J, leaving 2 bases unmatched. Germline values: CDR1 MDHEN, CDR2 SYDVKM. The CDR3 has 14 residues. The CDR3 bases are TGTGCCAGCAGTTCGACAGGGGGCGATGAAAAACTGTTTTTT. It codes for CASSSTGGDEKLFF.

The chain recombines TRBV19 with TRBJ2-5, with a possible D match to TRBD1 (6 bases). This CDR3 has 13 amino acids. Trimming left V 5 bases short and J 0 bases short, with 7 bases between. Looked up from germline, CDR1 is LNHDA and CDR2 is SQIVND (reference sequence). CDR3 residues: CASSQGNQETQYF. Written as DNA, the CDR3 is TGTGCCAGTAGTCAGGGGAACCAAGAGACCCAGTACTTC.

This clone was seen once. The V and J genes are TRBV7-5 and TRBJ2-1; the table's TRBD2 call for D was not verified on the DNA. TRBV7-5 is shown as a pseudogene. CDR3 length: 15 residues. The CDR3 spells CARSLGGREDNEQFF. The CDR3 region has the DNA TGTGCCAGAAGCTTAGGCGGGAGGGAAGACAATGAGCAGTTCTTC.

CDR3 in amino acids: CASSFSGAGHTDTQYF. In DNA, the CDR3 is TGTGCCAGCAGTTTTAGCGGAGCTGGCCACACAGATACGCAGTATTTT. The V call is TRBV7-2, the J call TRBJ2-3; a weak D match, TRBD2 (6 bases). V lost 6 bases, J lost 2 bases, and 18 bases lay in between. Germline assignment: CDR1 SGHTA and CDR2 FQGNSA. The CDR3 sequence is 16 residues long.

The chain joins TRBV5-4 to TRBJ1-2; D remains unclear. Germline V gene sequence: CDR1 SGHNT, CDR2 YYREEE (reference sequence). Trimming left V 4 bases short and J 5 bases short, with 9 bases between. The CDR3 totals 12 residues. The CDR3 loop is CASSLTEYGYTF. The CDR3 coding sequence is TGTGCCAGCAGCCTAACAGAGTATGGCTACACCTTC.

The chain employs TRBV2 and TRBJ2-1, with 7 bases lining up with TRBD2. Looked up from germline, CDR1 is SNHLY and CDR2 is FYNNEI. The V gene end was trimmed by 6 bases and the J gene end by 3 bases; junction bases not matched to a gene: 5. There are 14 residues in the CDR3. This chain's CDR3 is CASSDRDYYNEQFF. The CDR3 nucleotides are TGTGCCAGCAGCGACCGGGACTACTACAATGAGCAGTTCTTC. Variable domain in full (rest from reference TRBV2 and TRBJ2-1): EPEVTQTPSHQVTQMGQEVILRCVPISNHLYFYWYRQILGQKVEFLVSFYNNEISEKSEIFDDQFSVERPDGSNFTLKIRSTKLEDSAMYFCASSDRDYYNEQFFGPGTRLTVL.

V gene TRBV6-5 combines with J gene TRBJ2-7, with a weak D call TRBD2 (6 bases). Germline V gives CDR1 MNHEY, CDR2 SVGAGI. The CDR3 extends over 13 amino acids. Trimming pared 6 bases from V and 2 bases from J, leaving 11 bases between. For the CDR3, the DNA is TGTGCCAGCAGACAACTAGCTACCTACGAGCAGTACTTC. Translating gives CASRQLATYEQYF.

The CDR3 DNA sequence: TGTGCCACCAGTGGCTACGAGGCGGGAACGGGGGGGAAAAAACTGTTTTTT. As protein: CATSGYEAGTGGKKLFF. This chain connects TRBV24-1 to TRBJ1-4; D is possibly TRBD1 (5 bases). The CDR3 sequence is 17 residues long. The germline CDR1 and CDR2 sequences are KGHDR and SFDVKD. V was cut by 5 bases and J by 9 bases, with 24 bases left in between.

The chain is built from TRBV18 and TRBJ2-3, with a tentative D call TRBD2 (6 bases). The V end lost 10 bases, the J end lost 2 bases, and 13 bases lay between the germline ends. CDR3 length: 13 amino acids. Per germline, CDR1 KGHSH and CDR2 LQKENI. The CDR3, as DNA: TGTGCCACCCTTAGCGGAACCACAGATACGCAGTATTTT. Translation gives CATLSGTTDTQYF.

The V gene is TRBV12-3 or TRBV12-4, the J gene TRBJ2-1; D is undetermined. The CDR3 totals 13 residues. V was shortened by 0 bases and J by 9 bases, with 9 bases between the two germline ends. The CDR3 is CASSLAASGEQFF. The DNA for the CDR3 is TGTGCCAGCAGTTTAGCGGCATCAGGTGAGCAGTTCTTC.

The rearrangement joins TRBV7-3 to TRBJ2-1; tentatively, D is TRBD2 (7 bases). This CDR3 region has 14 residues. Germline CDR1 is SGHTA and CDR2 is FQGTGA. V gave up 5 bases and J gave up 8 bases, with 16 bases separating them. In nucleotides, the CDR3 is TGTGCCAGCAGCCAAGGGGGGAGGGCCTATGAGCAGTTCTTC. As protein: CASSQGGRAYEQFF.

Judged by abundance, this clone is medium-sized. The gene calls are TRBV24-1 and TRBJ1-5; D not certain. V was trimmed by 3 bases and J by 4 bases, leaving 6 bases between them. This CDR3 is 13 amino acids long. The germline gives CDR1 KGHDR, CDR2 SFDVKD. CDR3 region: CATSDGRNQPQHF. The CDR3 coding sequence is TGTGCCACCAGTGATGGGAGGAATCAGCCCCAGCATTTT.

CDR3 DNA sequence: TGTGCCAGCAGTGATTCAGGGACAGGGGGGGCCTACGAGCAGTACTTC. Its protein product is CASSDSGTGGAYEQYF. The chain carries TRBV6-4 and TRBJ2-7; 11 bases match TRBD1. J lost 2 bases, V lost 3 bases, and 6 bases had no gene match. The CDR3 length is 16 residues. CDR1 and CDR2 from the germline V gene are MRHNA and SNTAGT.

This sequence joins TRBV6-5 and TRBJ1-2; 9 bases align to TRBD1. CDR1 is MNHEY, CDR2 SVGAGI, per germline. With 0 bases clipped from V and 2 bases from J, the junction kept 1 base outside the gene matches. The CDR3 loop spans 15 amino acids. This CDR3 is CASSYSDRGNYGYTF. CDR3 nucleotide sequence: TGTGCCAGCAGTTACTCGGACAGGGGAAACTATGGCTACACCTTC.

This clone was seen only a few times. V usage is TRBV6-1 and J usage is TRBJ1-5, with 11 positions matching TRBD1. The CDR3 loop spans 17 amino acids. Germline V gives CDR1 MNHNS, CDR2 SASEGT. V lost 4 bases, J lost 2 bases, and 7 bases stayed unmatched. This CDR3 reads CASSGGQGVIGNQPQHF. Here the CDR3 DNA reads TGTGCCAGCAGTGGGGGACAGGGGGTGATCGGCAATCAGCCCCAGCATTTT.

This clone was seen a few times. V gene TRBV7-2 combines with J gene TRBJ2-5, with TRBD2 identical over 12 bases. With 4 bases clipped from V and 5 bases from J, the junction kept 2 bases outside the gene matches. From germline, CDR1 is SGHTA and CDR2 FQGNSA. The CDR3 has 14 residues. CDR3 nucleotide sequence: TGTGCCAGCAGCTCCGGACTAGCGGGGGAGACCCAGTACTTC. Translation: CASSSGLAGETQYF.

The CDR3 reads CASRETGWSNEKLFF. In DNA, the CDR3 is TGTGCCAGTAGGGAGACAGGATGGTCTAATGAAAAACTGTTTTTT. The chain links TRBV19 to TRBJ1-4; possible D gene TRBD1, 6 bases. CDR3 size: 15 residues. Per germline, CDR1 LNHDA and CDR2 SQIVND (reference sequence). V lost 6 bases to trimming and J lost 3 bases, with 14 bases between them. Full variable domain (missing parts from reference TRBV19 and TRBJ1-4): DGGITQSPKYLFRKEGQNVTLSCEQNLNHDAMYWYRQDPGQGLRLIYYSQIVNDFQKGDIAEGYSVSREKKESFPLTVTSAQKNPTAFYLCASRETGWSNEKLFFGSGTQLSVL.

This chain uses TRBV5-1 with TRBJ2-1, with D maybe TRBD1 (5 bases). V gave up 2 bases and J gave up 5 bases, with 11 bases separating them. CDR3 length equals 14 residues. Per the germline V gene, CDR1 is SGHRS and CDR2 is YFSETQ. CDR3 residues: CASSLPTAHNEQFF. The DNA for the CDR3 is TGCGCCAGCAGCTTACCGACAGCTCACAATGAGCAGTTCTTC.

The chain carries TRBV6-6 and TRBJ1-6; TRBD1 matches at 7 bases. V was pared by 2 bases and J by 11 bases, with 6 bases of the junction left unmatched. CDR1 and CDR2 from the germline V gene are MNHNY and SVGAGI (reference sequence). The CDR3 contains 14 residues. As DNA, the CDR3 is TGTGCCAGCAGTTACGACAGGGTCGGGACACCCCTCCACTTT. It translates to CASSYDRVGTPLHF.

The chain joins TRBV4-3 to TRBJ2-6; D unresolved. CDR3 size: 18 residues. Germline CDR1 is LGHNA and CDR2 is YSLEER. V lost 0 bases to trimming and J lost 2 bases, with 14 bases between them. The CDR3 reads CASSQETATVPGANVLTF. CDR3 nucleotides: TGCGCCAGCAGCCAAGAAACCGCAACAGTTCCTGGGGCCAACGTCCTGACTTTC.

This clone was observed once. This chain joins TRBV19 and TRBJ1-2; 8 positions agree with TRBD1. The J segment lost 14 bases and the V segment lost 5 bases, leaving 13 bases of the junction unmatched. The length of the CDR3 is 13 residues. In germline, CDR1 is LNHDA, CDR2 SQIVND (reference sequence). The CDR3 sequence: CASSGDRGRGGTF. DNA for the CDR3: TGTGCCAGTAGTGGAGACAGGGGCAGGGGAGGAACCTTC.

The gene calls are TRBV13 and TRBJ1-2; tentatively, D is TRBD1 (6 bases). The CDR3 contains 14 residues. Between the trimmed V and J ends, which lost 4 bases and 4 bases, there was a span of 13 bases. The germline gives CDR1 PRHDT, CDR2 FYEKMQ (reference sequence). The CDR3 protein is CASSSTGQGYGYTF. The CDR3 DNA follows: TGTGCCAGCAGCTCGACAGGTCAGGGCTATGGCTACACCTTC.

In DNA form, the CDR3 reads TGTGCCAGTCATGGACTTCCCTACGAGCAGTACTTC. Protein sequence: CASHGLPYEQYF. The J gene is TRBJ2-7, the V gene TRBV6-5; a weak D match, TRBD2 (5 bases). This CDR3 contains 12 residues. Trimming removed 9 bases at V and 2 bases at J, with 11 bases between. Germline V gives CDR1 MNHEY, CDR2 SVGAGI.

The CDR3 nucleotides read TGTGCCAGCAGCGTAGTAGGGGATCTCTTGGACGAGCAGTACTTC. Translation gives CASSVVGDLLDEQYF. V and J are TRBV9 and TRBJ2-7, with D maybe TRBD1 (5 bases). The CDR3 has 15 amino acids. The V end lost 0 bases, the J end lost 5 bases, and 15 bases lay between the germline ends. CDR1 and CDR2 (germline): SGDLS, YYNGEE. Complete variable domain (other parts from reference TRBV9 and TRBJ2-7): DSGVTQTPKHLITATGQRVTLRCSPRSGDLSVYWYQQSLDQGLQFLIQYYNGEERAKGNILERFSAQQFPDLHSELNLSSLELGDSALYFCASSVVGDLLDEQYFGPGTRLTVT.

The rearrangement uses TRBV7-8 and TRBJ1-2; D call uncertain. The CDR3 spans 16 residues. Trimming shortened V by 2 bases and J by 2 bases, and 15 bases separated the two germline ends. Looked up from germline, CDR1 is SGHVS and CDR2 is FQNEAQ. The CDR3 nucleotides read TGTGCCAGCAGCTTAACCCCGACGGGTACGAACTATGGCTACACCTTC. Translation gives CASSLTPTGTNYGYTF.

The gene calls are TRBV24-1 and TRBJ1-2; D is perhaps TRBD1 (6 bases). The germline V gene has CDR1 KGHDR and CDR2 SFDVKD. V was trimmed by 4 bases and J by 3 bases, leaving 8 bases between them. The CDR3 loop spans 13 amino acids. CDR3 coding DNA: TGTGCCACCAGTGAACACAGGGACTATGGCTACACCTTC. It translates to CATSEHRDYGYTF.

This rearrangement joins TRBV14 to TRBJ2-5; 12 bases are a match to TRBD2. The CDR3 contains 17 residues. The V and J ends lost 1 base and 5 bases, in that order; junction bases with no gene match: 8. Germline V gives CDR1 SGHDN, CDR2 FVKESK. CDR3 in DNA: TGTGCCAGCAGCCAAGGGCTAGCGGGAGGGCCCAGTGAGACCCAGTACTTC. This sequence encodes CASSQGLAGGPSETQYF. Based on the CDR3 plus reference TRBV14 and TRBJ2-5, the full variable domain is EAGVTQFPSHSVIEKGQTVTLRCDPISGHDNLYWYRRVMGKEIKFLLHFVKESKQDESGMPNNRFLAERTGGTYSTLKVQPAELEDSGVYFCASSQGLAGGPSETQYFGPGTRLLVL.

The chain employs TRBV2 and TRBJ2-3; 10 bases map to TRBD2. V shed 7 bases, J shed 3 bases, and the junction held 4 bases outside the gene matches. The CDR3 extends over 14 amino acids. The germline gives CDR1 SNHLY, CDR2 FYNNEI. This chain's CDR3 is CASNLAGVTDTQYF. The CDR3 DNA reads TGTGCCAGCAATCTAGCGGGAGTGACAGATACGCAGTATTTT. The entire variable domain, with the rest obtained from reference TRBV2 and TRBJ2-3, is as follows: EPEVTQTPSHQVTQMGQEVILRCVPISNHLYFYWYRQILGQKVEFLVSFYNNEISEKSEIFDDQFSVERPDGSNFTLKIRSTKLEDSAMYFCASNLAGVTDTQYFGPGTRLTVL.

The V gene is TRBV13, the J gene TRBJ2-2, with 7 bases aligning to TRBD2. Germline loops: CDR1 PRHDT, CDR2 FYEKMQ (reference sequence). Unmatched junction bases numbered 5, after V lost 5 bases and J lost 2 bases. The CDR3 sequence is 15 residues long. CDR3 residues: CASSTRLANTGELFF. As DNA, the CDR3 is TGTGCCAGCAGCACAAGACTAGCAAACACCGGGGAGCTGTTTTTT.